Shown below are 25 T cell receptor beta chains from a single sample sequenced in a study of PD-1 blockade in classical Hodgkin lymphoma. Specified time point: newly diagnosed, previously untreated cHL patient sample. Assay: immunoSEQ multiplex PCR; the TCRdb copy retains only in-frame clones and omits some. Altogether 45,000 to 60,000 clones are present, roughly 91% being singletons, with the ten largest covering approximately 4.9%. The sequenced sample consisted of peripheral blood mononuclear cells (PBMCs). The receptors were sampled from a human donor with classical Hodgkin lymphoma.

The chain joins TRBV4-1 to TRBJ2-1, with 7 bases that match TRBD2. After removal of 0 bases from V and 2 bases from J, the junction contained 10 bases not matched to a gene. Germline lookup yields CDR1 MGHRA and CDR2 YSYEKL. The CDR3 loop spans 18 amino acids. CDR3 sequence (DNA): TGCGCCAGCAGCCAAGAAGCCGAGGGCCTAGCGGCCTACAATGAGCAGTTCTTC. It specifies CASSQEAEGLAAYNEQFF.

The V call is TRBV6-5, the J call TRBJ1-2, with D tentatively TRBD1 (5 bases). With 7 bases removed from V and 0 bases from J, the gap between germline ends came to 15 bases. The CDR3 totals 15 residues. From germline, CDR1 is MNHEY and CDR2 SVGAGI. Here the CDR3 reads CASTLGAGPNYGYTF. The CDR3 nucleotides are TGTGCCAGCACCCTTGGGGCTGGCCCTAACTATGGCTACACCTTC.

CDR3 sequence reads: CASSLESGWLAEAFF. CDR3 sequence (DNA): TGCGCCAGCAGCTTGGAGTCAGGGTGGCTAGCTGAAGCTTTCTTT. V is TRBV5-1 and J is TRBJ1-1, with D maybe TRBD1 (5 bases). The CDR3 extends over 15 amino acids. Trimming stripped 0 bases from V and 6 bases from J, with 15 bases between. Germline V CDR1 and CDR2: SGHRS, YFSETQ.

J is TRBJ1-1 and V is TRBV6-1; D not certain. Germline V gives CDR1 MNHNS, CDR2 SASEGT. The CDR3 loop spans 13 amino acids. Between the trimmed V and J ends, which lost 3 bases and 0 bases, there was a span of 5 bases. CDR3 protein: CASSDGVNTEAFF. CDR3 nucleotide sequence: TGTGCCAGCAGTGACGGGGTGAACACTGAAGCTTTCTTT.

The CDR3 DNA sequence: TGTGCCAGCAGCGCCAGGGAGGGGGTCAACACTGAAGCTTTCTTT. This gives the protein CASSAREGVNTEAFF. This chain joins TRBV9 and TRBJ1-1, with D tentatively TRBD1 (6 bases). Between the trimmed V and J ends, which lost 3 bases and 2 bases, there was a span of 14 bases. Germline CDR1 is SGDLS and CDR2 is YYNGEE. This CDR3 has 15 amino acids.

The DNA of the CDR3 is TGTGCCAGCAGCAAGAACAGGGGGCTGAGCACTGAAGCTTTCTTT. Its protein is CASSKNRGLSTEAFF. The chain combines TRBV7-6 with TRBJ1-1; 9 bases map to TRBD1. Germline V gene lookup returns CDR1 SGHVS and CDR2 FNYEAQ. CDR3 length: 15 amino acids. The trim removed 5 bases at V and 4 bases at J, leaving 8 bases unmatched. The entire variable domain, with the rest obtained from reference TRBV7-6 and TRBJ1-1, is as follows: GAGVSQSPRYKVTKRGQDVALRCDPISGHVSLYWYRQALGQGPEFLTYFNYEAQQDKSGLPNDRFSAERPEGSISTLTIQRTEQRDSAMYRCASSKNRGLSTEAFFGQGTRLTVV.

This rearrangement joins TRBV7-3 to TRBJ2-3; TRBD1 matches at 8 bases. Germline CDR1 is SGHTA and CDR2 is FQGTGA. J was trimmed by 1 base and V by 5 bases; bases with no gene match: 5. The length of the CDR3 is 15 residues. CDR3: CASSRMTGGTDTQYF. The CDR3 DNA follows: TGTGCCAGCAGCCGTATGACAGGGGGCACAGATACGCAGTATTTT.

The chain carries TRBV21-1 and TRBJ2-1; TRBD2 reflects the table's D call only, with no check against the DNA. TRBV21-1 is an annotated pseudogene. This CDR3 has 15 amino acids. The DNA of the CDR3 is TGTGCCAGCAGTACAAGACTAGCGGGAACGGATGAGCAGTTCTTC. This encodes CASSTRLAGTDEQFF.

V usage is TRBV10-3 and J usage is TRBJ2-6, with 8 nucleotides matching TRBD2. This CDR3 contains 17 residues. With 2 bases clipped from V and 0 bases from J, the junction kept 3 bases outside the gene matches. Germline assignment: CDR1 ENHRY and CDR2 SYGVKD. The DNA of the CDR3 is TGTGCCATCAGTGAGAGCGGGAGTACCTCTGGGGCCAACGTCCTGACTTTC. Its protein product is CAISESGSTSGANVLTF.

The gene calls are TRBV2 and TRBJ2-7; TRBD1 or TRBD2 may be the D gene (6 bases each). The CDR3 totals 16 residues. Trimming took 6 bases from V and 3 from J, leaving 21 bases between them. CDR1 is SNHLY and CDR2 is FYNNEI in the germline V gene. This chain's CDR3 is CASRAGGGGPDYEQYV. The CDR3, as DNA: TGTGCCAGCAGAGCCGGAGGGGGAGGACCAGACTACGAGCAGTACGTC.

The rearrangement uses TRBV10-1 and TRBJ2-7, with 13 bases aligning to TRBD2. The germline gives CDR1 WNHNN, CDR2 SYGVQD (reference sequence). J gave up 1 base and V 3 bases, and 12 bases lay outside the gene matches. The CDR3 is 19 residues long. CDR3 loop: CASSEAGLAGAGKSYEQYF. CDR3 DNA: TGCGCCAGCAGTGAAGCCGGACTAGCGGGAGCTGGTAAGTCCTACGAGCAGTACTTC.

This chain links TRBV12-5 with TRBJ2-3, with 7 bases that match TRBD2. This CDR3 has 16 amino acids. Losses at the gene ends were 0 bases for V and 7 bases for J; bases not matched to a gene: 10. Germline assignment: CDR1 LGHNT and CDR2 FRNRAP. The CDR3 region has the DNA TGTGCTAGTGGTTTGGTACTTGGGGGAGGGCGAAATACGCAGTATTTT. Translation gives CASGLVLGGGRNTQYF.

The V and J genes are TRBV19 and TRBJ1-2; TRBD1 agrees at 8 bases. The CDR3 is made up of 14 amino acids. The V gene end was trimmed by 7 bases and the J gene end by 8 bases; junction bases not matched to a gene: 12. The germline V gene has CDR1 LNHDA and CDR2 SQIVND (reference sequence). The CDR3 DNA is TGTGCCAGTACCTGGACAGGGTCCTTTTCCGGCTACACCTTC. Encoded protein: CASTWTGSFSGYTF.

The CDR3, as DNA: TGTGCCAGCAGCTTAGACGGGGTTTATGGCTACACCTTC. Its translation: CASSLDGVYGYTF. This chain links TRBV11-3 with TRBJ1-2; D unclear. Trimming shortened V by 0 bases and J by 5 bases, and 7 bases separated the two germline ends. Germline V gives CDR1 SGHNT, CDR2 YENEEA. The CDR3 is 13 residues long.

The chain uses TRBV9 and TRBJ1-3; no definite D call. V lost 0 bases and J lost 2, with 6 bases in between. The CDR3 is made up of 14 amino acids. Germline V gene data show CDR1 as SGDLS and CDR2 as YYNGEE. The CDR3 sequence is CASSVGGAGNTIYF. The CDR3 DNA sequence: TGTGCCAGCAGCGTAGGGGGAGCTGGAAACACCATATATTTT.

The chain uses TRBV4-1 and TRBJ1-5, with D possibly TRBD1 on 6 matching bases. Trimming removed 1 base from V and 6 bases from J, with 10 bases in between. The V gene's germline CDR1 is MGHRA and CDR2 YSYEKL. The CDR3 spans 14 residues. The CDR3 DNA follows: TGCGCCAGCAGCCAAGTCAAGGGGGGTCAGCCCCAGCATTTT. It codes for CASSQVKGGQPQHF.

The gene calls are TRBV11-2 and TRBJ1-2; D remains unclear. Looked up from germline, CDR1 is SGHAT and CDR2 is FQNNGV. V was pared by 5 bases and J by 5 bases, with 12 bases between. CDR3 size: 13 residues. The CDR3 DNA reads TGTGCCAGCAGCCAACGCCGTGGGTATGGCTACACCTTC. Translating gives CASSQRRGYGYTF.

The J gene is TRBJ1-2, the V gene TRBV27; D not resolved. CDR1 MNHEY and CDR2 SMNVEV come from the germline V gene (reference sequence). Trimming shortened V by 3 bases and J by 6 bases, and 11 bases separated the two germline ends. The CDR3 is made up of 13 amino acids. This chain's CDR3 is CASSFGPVDGYTF. The CDR3 DNA follows: TGTGCCAGCAGTTTCGGGCCAGTCGATGGCTACACCTTC.

This chain uses TRBV12-5 with TRBJ2-1; D gene ambiguous. CDR1 LGHNT and CDR2 FRNRAP come from the germline V gene. The CDR3 length is 13 residues. Trimming removed 2 bases at V and 4 bases at J, with 6 bases between. CDR3 amino acids: CASGLTTYNEQFF. In DNA, the CDR3 is TGTGCTAGTGGTTTGACAACATACAATGAGCAGTTCTTC.

The gene calls are TRBV11-2 and TRBJ1-2, with D hard to call. Trimming pared 5 bases from V and 6 bases from J, leaving 16 bases between. Germline V gives CDR1 SGHAT, CDR2 FQNNGV. The CDR3 loop spans 14 amino acids. DNA for the CDR3: TGTGCCAGCAGCCACGGACTAATTCGAGATGGCTACACCTTC. This sequence encodes CASSHGLIRDGYTF.

The chain has TRBV6-1 and TRBJ2-5; 7 bases fit TRBD2. Germline loops: CDR1 MNHNS, CDR2 SASEGT. The CDR3 covers 15 residues. The V segment lost 1 base and the J segment 5 bases; nucleotides outside the gene matches: 7. The CDR3 here is CASSEDAAGSETQYF. CDR3 DNA sequence: TGTGCCAGCAGTGAAGACGCAGCGGGATCGGAGACCCAGTACTTC.

The genes are TRBV29-1 and TRBJ2-1; D unresolved. Trimming stripped 2 bases from V and 4 bases from J, with 12 bases between. The CDR3 sequence is 14 residues long. CDR1 is SQVTM and CDR2 is ANQGSEA in the germline V gene. The CDR3 loop is CSVEIPQIYNEQFF. The DNA of the CDR3 is TGCAGCGTTGAAATCCCCCAGATATACAATGAGCAGTTCTTC.

The J gene is TRBJ1-5, the V gene TRBV10-3; D gene unclear. The CDR3 loop spans 15 amino acids. Germline-derived CDR1 and CDR2 are ENHRY and SYGVKD. The V and J ends lost 2 bases and 7 bases respectively, with 15 bases between them. CDR3 bases: TGTGCCATCAGTGAGGATCTGGGAAATTGGCAGCCCCAGCATTTT. It translates to CAISEDLGNWQPQHF.

The J gene is TRBJ2-1, the V gene TRBV4-1; D unresolved. Germline CDR1 MGHRA, CDR2 YSYEKL. Trimming pared 5 bases from V and 9 bases from J, leaving 11 bases between. This CDR3 region has 12 residues. The CDR3 region has the DNA TGCGCCAGCAGCGATACCTTCCGTGAGCAGTTCTTC. Its translation: CASSDTFREQFF.

This clone has a single count. The chain links TRBV11-3 to TRBJ2-1; TRBD2 matches at 13 bases. Germline CDR1 SGHNT, CDR2 YENEEA. The CDR3 runs to 15 residues. Germline trimming cut 5 bases from V and 7 bases from J; bases unmatched to any gene: 5. The chain's CDR3 is CASSQLAGGRNEQFF. DNA for the CDR3: TGTGCCAGCAGCCAACTAGCGGGAGGGAGGAATGAGCAGTTCTTC.